This TCR beta chain was observed in a study of OX40 agonist ivuxolimab in advanced cancers. Across the study: Patients received ivuxolimab, an agonistic anti-OX40 (CD134) antibody.

Overall study findings and caveats: Low levels of normalized T-cell clonal expansion also appeared in some nonresponders. Expanded clones tended on average to be more numerous among CD8+ T cells than CD4+. Some of the lowest clonal expansion was seen in partial responders at 0.1-3.0 mg/kg.

This table comes from immunoSEQ multiplex PCR, and its TCRdb copy is limited to in-frame clones, with some not included. In the table there are over 55,000 clones, roughly 84% of which are singletons. The germline gives CDR1 SEHNR, CDR2 FQNEAQ (reference sequence). The CDR3 loop spans 15 amino acids. Trimming at V came to 3 bases and at J to 9 bases, leaving 13 bases not matched to a gene. To note about this clone: Its antigen is unidentified.

The source of this sequence is an adult with an advanced solid tumor such as melanoma, head and neck, liver or kidney cancer. Sequencing used CD4+ or CD8+ T cells sorted from blood, obtained in a trial of the OX40 agonist ivuxolimab. The chain employs TRBV7-9 and TRBJ2-5; 7 positions match TRBD1. CDR3 nucleotides: TGTGCCAGCAGCTTCCAGACAGGGTCCCGGCAGGCCCAGTACTTC. As protein: CASSFQTGSRQAQYF.